This T cell receptor beta chain is from a study of OX40 agonist ivuxolimab in advanced cancers. Study at large: The patients received agonistic anti-OX40 (CD134) antibody ivuxolimab. A partial response was reached by three patients: one with hepatocellular carcinoma and two with cutaneous melanoma. The patients received ivuxolimab by intravenous route every 2 weeks at 0.01 to 10 mg/kg.

The CDR3 is 15 residues long. V was clipped by 4 bases and J by 2 bases, with 14 bases between them. The germline gives CDR1 SGHDT, CDR2 YYEEEE. Sequencing was performed with immunoSEQ multiplex PCR; in TCRdb, only in-frame clones are kept and a portion is missing. Seen here are nearly 80,000 clones, 84% observed once, and the top ten hold around 25%. This clonotype originated in an adult with an advanced solid tumor such as melanoma, head and neck, liver or kidney cancer. The source was CD4+ or CD8+ T cells sorted from blood, collected in a trial of the OX40 agonist ivuxolimab. This sequence joins TRBV5-6 and TRBJ2-3; D possibly corresponds to TRBD2 (5 bases). This CDR3 reads CASSNARESTDTQYF. CDR3 bases: TGTGCCAGCAGCAACGCAAGGGAGTCCACAGATACGCAGTATTTT.